This passage covers 19 T cell receptor beta chains from one sample sequenced in a study of T cells in Graves' hyperthyroidism and ophthalmopathy. Researchers amplified the TCR beta CDR3 regions from RNA transcripts. First-round RT-PCR with HTBI primers amplified the TCR CDR3 region. TCRdb analysed the multiplex PCR reads with MiXCR anew, one entry per CDR3 protein. The sample holds about 380,000 distinct CDR3 sequences, less than 20% seen once. The source material was blood. The receptors were sampled from a man aged 18 to 29 with Graves' ophthalmopathy.

There are a few counts of this clonotype. The chain employs TRBV28 and TRBJ1-2; no reliable D call. The germline V gene has CDR1 MDHEN and CDR2 SYDVKM. V gave up 7 bases and J gave up 1 base, with 16 bases separating them. The CDR3 contains 15 residues. This CDR3 reads CASIFGTPGNYGYTF. The CDR3 nucleotides are TGTGCCAGCATTTTTGGAACACCGGGTAACTATGGCTACACCTTC.

This clonotype was counted between two and nine times. The CDR3 DNA reads TGTGCCATCAGCGAGATATACGAGCAGTACTTC. As protein: CAISEIYEQYF. This chain joins TRBV10-3 and TRBJ2-7; no clear D gene. The CDR3 spans 11 residues. Trimming removed 6 bases from V and 4 bases from J, with 7 bases in between. The germline V gene encodes CDR1 ENHRY and CDR2 SYGVKD.

The chain joins TRBV24-1 to TRBJ2-2; D not resolved. V was pared by 0 bases and J by 0 bases, with 7 bases between. Germline V gene data show CDR1 as KGHDR and CDR2 as SFDVKD. The CDR3 spans 16 residues. The CDR3 spells CATSDLAQPNTGELFF. In DNA, the CDR3 is TGTGCCACCAGTGATTTGGCACAGCCGAACACCGGGGAGCTGTTTTTT.

The table lists this clonotype with many counts. The rearrangement uses TRBV6-1 and TRBJ2-7; D is possibly TRBD1 (6 bases). V gave up 6 bases and J gave up 0 bases, with 18 bases separating them. Germline CDR1 and CDR2: MNHNS and SASEGT. This CDR3 region has 16 residues. CDR3 in DNA: TGTGCCAGCAGGTACCAGGACAGTGCATTCTCCTACGAGCAGTACTTC. This gives the protein CASRYQDSAFSYEQYF.

The CDR3: CASSPSGRAFNEQFF. The CDR3 DNA follows: TGTGCCAGCAGCCCTAGCGGGAGGGCCTTCAATGAGCAGTTCTTC. V and J are TRBV11-2 and TRBJ2-1; 12 nucleotides agree with TRBD2. Unmatched junction bases numbered 5, after V lost 5 bases and J lost 6 bases. CDR3 length: 15 amino acids. The germline V gene has CDR1 SGHAT and CDR2 FQNNGV.

This clonotype was picked up a small number of times. V is TRBV14 and J is TRBJ1-2, with unresolved D. Germline lookup yields CDR1 SGHDN and CDR2 FVKESK. Trimming took off 0 bases at V and 8 bases at J, with 13 bases between the two ends. The CDR3 loop spans 14 amino acids. The CDR3 coding sequence is TGTGCCAGCAGCCAAGATCAGAGGTTTATAGGCTACACCTTC. Translation: CASSQDQRFIGYTF.

Of note for this clonotype: Just one base apart from a much larger clone, this may be a read error. V gene TRBV28 combines with J gene TRBJ2-7; the match to TRBD1 covers 10 bases. Trimming cost V 7 bases and J 3 bases; bases outside gene matches: 9. CDR1 and CDR2 from the germline V gene are MDHEN and SYDVKM. CDR3 length: 15 amino acids. The CDR3 loop is CASNSTGTGVYEQYF. The CDR3 DNA reads as TGTGCCAGCAACTCGACGGGGACAGGGGTCTACGAGCAGTACTTC.

This clonotype showed up just a few times. The chain is built from TRBV4-1 and TRBJ2-7; D is perhaps TRBD1 or TRBD2 (5 bases each). Looked up from germline, CDR1 is MGHRA and CDR2 is YSYEKL. Trimming removed 0 bases at V and 6 bases at J, with 15 bases between. This CDR3 is built from 15 residues. This CDR3 reads CASSQDSHGASEQYF. The CDR3 nucleotides are TGCGCCAGCAGCCAAGACAGCCACGGGGCTAGCGAGCAGTACTTC.

This clonotype was seen a handful of times. The chain recombines TRBV5-6 with TRBJ1-1, with a possible D match to TRBD1 (5 bases). The V gene's germline CDR1 is SGHDT and CDR2 YYEEEE. The CDR3 loop spans 14 amino acids. V dropped 3 bases and J dropped 5 bases, with 14 bases sitting between them. The CDR3 loop reads CASSWGFGNTEAFF. CDR3 bases: TGTGCCAGCAGCTGGGGGTTCGGGAATACTGAAGCTTTCTTT.

The rearrangement joins TRBV6-1 to TRBJ2-2, with TRBD2 identical over 7 bases. The CDR3 has 15 residues. Trimming took 1 base from V and 7 from J; bases not matched to a gene: 6. The germline V gene has CDR1 MNHNS and CDR2 SASEGT. The CDR3 nucleotides are TGTGCCAGCAGTGAAGTAGGCGGGGGTGGCGGGGAGCTGTTTTTT. Translated: CASSEVGGGGGELFF.

The chain couples TRBV10-3 to TRBJ1-1; D is possibly TRBD1 (5 bases). The CDR3 contains 15 residues. The germline V gene encodes CDR1 ENHRY and CDR2 SYGVKD. The germline V and J ends were trimmed by 5 bases and 4 bases, with 17 bases remaining between them. CDR3 in DNA: TGTGCCATCAGTAGCCCGAATCAGGGTTTCACTGAAGCTTTCTTT. Its protein is CAISSPNQGFTEAFF.

This clonotype has at least ten counts. This rearrangement joins TRBV12-3 or TRBV12-4 to TRBJ1-1; 7 bases agree with TRBD1. V lost 7 bases and J lost 0; bases outside the gene matches: 5. The CDR3 contains 14 residues. Here the CDR3 reads CASTDGTVNTEAFF. The CDR3 bases are TGTGCCAGCACCGACGGGACAGTGAACACTGAAGCTTTCTTT.

This rearrangement joins TRBV12-3 or TRBV12-4 to TRBJ1-2, with D possibly being TRBD1 (6 bases). V was shortened by 7 bases and J by 5 bases, with 17 bases between the two germline ends. The CDR3 is 14 residues long. The CDR3 DNA reads TGTGCCAGCACTTCCCAGGGGATTCTTTATGGCTACACCTTC. This encodes CASTSQGILYGYTF.

Ten or more counts support this clonotype. V usage is TRBV18 and J usage is TRBJ1-1; 7 nucleotides match TRBD1. V lost 3 bases, J lost 11 bases, and 9 bases stayed unmatched. The CDR3 is 13 residues long. Germline V gene data show CDR1 as KGHSH and CDR2 as LQKENI. CDR3 protein: CASSPTVSTGAFF. CDR3 nucleotide sequence: TGTGCCAGCTCACCGACCGTGTCGACAGGGGCTTTCTTT.

Only a few counts were recorded for this clonotype. The genes are TRBV9 and TRBJ2-3; 7 nucleotides match TRBD1. The CDR3 has 14 amino acids. With 4 bases clipped from V and 4 bases from J, the junction kept 6 bases outside the gene matches. The germline CDR1 and CDR2 sequences are SGDLS and YYNGEE. Here the CDR3 reads CASSSGQSADTQYF. The CDR3 coding sequence is TGTGCCAGCAGCTCGGGACAGAGCGCAGATACGCAGTATTTT.

A word on this clonotype: The junction departs from the called germline gene at one end, perhaps through a read error. The V call is TRBV7-7, the J call TRBJ2-1, with TRBD2 identical over 8 bases. The CDR3 length is 16 residues. Germline loops: CDR1 SSHAT, CDR2 FNYEAQ (reference sequence). The CDR3, as DNA: TGTGCTAGCAGCTTAGTCGGCGGGACTAGGGACAATGAGCAGTTCTTC. Its translation: CASSLVGGTRDNEQFF.

The J gene is TRBJ2-3, the V gene TRBV29-1; perhaps D is TRBD1 or TRBD2 (7 bases each). The germline gives CDR1 SQVTM, CDR2 ANQGSEA. The CDR3 has 16 residues. The V end lost 4 bases, the J end lost 6 bases, and 23 bases lay between the germline ends. CDR3 DNA: TGCAGCGTTGTACGGGGAGGGGGCTCAAAAGGGGATACGCAGTATTTT. It yields the protein CSVVRGGGSKGDTQYF.

A note on this clonotype: A much bigger clone sits one base away, suggesting this may be a read error. The chain recombines TRBV5-1 with TRBJ1-6, with D possibly matching TRBD1 (5 bases). This CDR3 is 17 amino acids long. Germline V gene lookup returns CDR1 SGHRS and CDR2 YFSETQ. CDR3 in amino acids: CASSARQRSSYNSPLHF. CDR3 DNA: TGTGCCAGCAGCGCCCGACAGAGGAGCTCCTATAATTCACCCCTCCACTTT.

This clonotype was found many times. This chain joins TRBV7-3 and TRBJ1-1, with a tentative D call TRBD1 (5 bases). Germline CDR1 and CDR2: SGHTA and FQGTGA. V shed 1 base and J shed 4 bases, with 7 bases lying between them. This CDR3 has 13 residues. The CDR3 DNA is TGTGCCAGCAGCTTAAACGGGGCCACTGAAGCTTTCTTT. Encoded protein: CASSLNGATEAFF.